This T cell receptor (beta chain) stems from a study of type 1 regulatory T cells. Overall study context: This in vitro CD4 product, T-allo10, is enriched for Tr1 cells and alloantigen-specific.

This clonotype came up a few times. What it binds is not known. Findings and caveats of the study: Compared with non-type 1 regulatory T cells, type 1 regulatory T cells showed a more restricted TCR repertoire.

TCRdb redid the calling of the reads with MiXCR, one entry per CDR3 protein. The sample has under 75,000 distinct CDR3 sequences, about 20% seen once. This receptor was taken from a human donor in good health. Input material: cultured type 1 regulatory T (Tr1) cells, either the whole culture or a sorted fraction (not recorded which).

CDR3 region: CASSRTGGNEQFF. The CDR3 nucleotides read TGTGCCAGTAGCAGGACAGGGGGCAATGAGCAGTTCTTC. V is TRBV19 and J is TRBJ2-1; 10 bases map to TRBD1. The germline V gene encodes CDR1 LNHDA and CDR2 SQIVND (reference sequence). V shed 6 bases and J 6 bases; nucleotides not matched to a gene: 2. CDR3 length: 13 amino acids. Based on the CDR3 plus reference TRBV19 and TRBJ2-1, the full variable domain is DGGITQSPKYLFRKEGQNVTLSCEQNLNHDAMYWYRQDPGQGLRLIYYSQIVNDFQKGDIAEGYSVSREKKESFPLTVTSAQKNPTAFYLCASSRTGGNEQFFGPGTRLTVL.